The text below deals with one T cell receptor beta chain. What it binds is unknown. The CDR3 goes on 3 residues after the read ends, and that part is filled in from the germline J gene. In germline, CDR1 is KGHSH, CDR2 LQKENI. CDR3 length: 14 residues. V lost 6 bases and J lost 3; bases outside the gene matches: 8. Measured with immunoSEQ multiplex PCR; TCRdb has only the in-frame clones, and not every one. The sample shows 25,000 to 30,000 clones, none of them appearing just once. The source of the sample is a study of T cell clonality in common variable immunodeficiency. Findings of the study overall: Fewer deletions and N-nucleotide insertions were reportedly seen in common variable immunodeficiency TCR beta sequences.

The sequence was collected from a human donor with common variable immunodeficiency. The sequencing input was peripheral blood mononuclear cells. V and J are TRBV18 and TRBJ2-7; 7 nucleotides match TRBD1. Incomplete CDR3 DNA: TGTGCCAGCTCGACCGGGACAGCTAACTACGAG. Amino acids: CASSTGTANYE. The whole CDR3 protein reads CASSTGTANYEQYF.